One sample yielded the 2 T cell receptor beta chains listed below, sequenced in a study of shared clonotypes between healthy human individuals. Using immunoSEQ multiplex PCR, the repertoire was profiled, and TCRdb retains in-frame clones only, with some absent. Counted here are around 2.1 million clones, roughly 95% occurring once; the ten biggest clones make up around 0.13%. The sequenced sample consisted of naive CD4+ T cells sorted from blood. Stated subset: CD45RA+ positively selected. All receptors derive from a man younger than 35 in good health.

The chain recombines TRBV4-1 with TRBJ2-2; D gene ambiguous. The CDR3 contains 15 residues. CDR1 MGHRA and CDR2 YSYEKL come from the germline V gene. V was trimmed by 1 base and J by 7 bases, leaving 13 bases between them. The CDR3 coding sequence is TGCGCCAGCAGCCAAGGGCAAGGCTATAACGGGGAGCTGTTTTTT. This gives the protein CASSQGQGYNGELFF.

The chain is built from TRBV30 and TRBJ1-1, with D perhaps TRBD1 (6 bases). The CDR3 length is 15 residues. Deletions cut 7 bases from V and 2 bases from J, with 20 bases between. The V gene's germline CDR1 is GTSNPN and CDR2 SVGIG (reference sequence). This chain's CDR3 is CALGDTVTPNTEAFF. The CDR3 DNA sequence: TGTGCCTTGGGGGACACCGTAACCCCAAACACTGAAGCTTTCTTT.